This TCR beta chain was found in a study of blood T cell repertoires in COVID-19 (dated by TCRdb to 2020 to 2022). For the wider study: Samples from collaborators originated in the United States, Italy and Spain and spanned both the acute and convalescent phases of COVID-19. Deeply sampled blood TCRbeta repertoires from subjects exposed to, actively infected with, or recovered from COVID-19 were included in the dataset. The material from the prospective study consisted of cDNA or gDNA derived from T cells, B-cell-depleted T cells, or PBMCs. Where HLA class I and class II types were available, the types were taken from metadata supplied by the sample provider, not from assay-based typing. The repertoires were made available in a free public database intended to serve as a resource for research on the immune response to SARS-CoV-2. Samples were obtained from the ongoing ImmuneRACE study (first 160 participants) and from 1,200 or so subjects provided by 6 global collaborators. A de-identified subject ID, COVID-19 status, age in years and sex were almost always included in the sample metadata.

TCRbeta CDR3 regions were amplified from genomic DNA by means of the immunoSEQ Assay, a bias-controlled multiplex PCR. As for how the authors treated the data: The number of nucleated cells in each sample was estimated by amplification of reference gene primers within the assay. To quantify the absolute abundance of each unique TCRbeta CDR3 rearrangement, sequence reads were collapsed and filtered. Productive Simpson clonality was computed per sample as the square root of Simpson's diversity index over productive rearrangements. TCRdb obtained this table from immuneACCESS and retained in-frame rearrangements with V and J assigned. These tables miss some clones; where compared with another copy, unresolved V genes account for less than half of the shortfall, and the remainder is unexplained. The DNA gave D and trimming, while V, J and clone size come from that table. This sample lists about 78,000 clones; approximately 86% were detected once. The ten top clones hold 4.5% to 5% of the sample.

Details on this clone: Its antigen is currently not known. The input lacks base qualities; no much larger clone sits a single base away.

Here is what the overall study found, with its caveats: The quantity of clinical and demographic metadata differed by source and by participant and was supplied without curation.

CDR1 MDHEN and CDR2 SYDVKM were looked up in the germline V gene. The CDR3, from cysteine to phenylalanine, totals 12 residues. This entry keeps only the CDR3 DNA: 36 bases, framed from base 1. V loses 7 bases, J loses 3 bases, and the germline ends lie 7 bases apart. Collaborating institutions collected whole blood in K2EDTA tubes following their own protocols. For TCRbeta analysis, collaborators shipped samples in one of three forms: frozen whole blood, isolated PBMCs, or DNA extracted from either of those sample types. The chain employs TRBV28 and TRBJ2-1; the D gene is perhaps TRBD1, from 6 matching bases. The TCR originated in a man aged 50 to 59 with active or convalescent COVID-19. The sequenced material came from peripheral blood. The DNA sequence is given as TGTGCCAGCAAACAGGGCTACAATGAGCAGTTCTTC. This codes for CASKQGYNEQFF.